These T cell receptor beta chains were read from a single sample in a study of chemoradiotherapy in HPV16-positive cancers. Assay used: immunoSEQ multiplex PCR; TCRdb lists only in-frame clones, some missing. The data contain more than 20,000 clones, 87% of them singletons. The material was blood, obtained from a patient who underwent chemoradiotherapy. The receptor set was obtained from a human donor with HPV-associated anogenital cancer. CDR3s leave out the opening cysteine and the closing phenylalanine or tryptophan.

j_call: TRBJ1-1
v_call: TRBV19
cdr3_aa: ASSVERYTEAF

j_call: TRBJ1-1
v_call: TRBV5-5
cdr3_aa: ASSLAATEAF

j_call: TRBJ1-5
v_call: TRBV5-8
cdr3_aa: ASSLGRTSNQPQH

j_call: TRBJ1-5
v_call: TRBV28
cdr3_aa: ASSPRDTRNQPQH

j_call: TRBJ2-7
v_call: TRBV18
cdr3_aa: ASSPTYRDEQY

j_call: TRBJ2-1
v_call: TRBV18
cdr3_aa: ASSPGGQGNEQF

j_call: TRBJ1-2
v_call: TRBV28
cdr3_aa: AIKTGDYGYT

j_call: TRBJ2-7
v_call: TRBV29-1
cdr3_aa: SVRRQGSFYEQY

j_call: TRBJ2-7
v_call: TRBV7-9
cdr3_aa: ASSLSGSGEQY

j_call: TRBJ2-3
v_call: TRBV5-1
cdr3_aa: ASSLSSGTTDTQY

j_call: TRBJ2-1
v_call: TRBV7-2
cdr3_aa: ASSWRLAGPDLDEQF

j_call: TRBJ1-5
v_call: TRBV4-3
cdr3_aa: ASSQAAGNQPQH

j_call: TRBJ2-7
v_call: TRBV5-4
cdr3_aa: ASSLGSEEQY

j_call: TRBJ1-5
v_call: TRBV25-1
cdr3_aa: ASSGGGQPNQPQH

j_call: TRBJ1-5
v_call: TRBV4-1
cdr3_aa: ASSQVSTGTGVWSPQH

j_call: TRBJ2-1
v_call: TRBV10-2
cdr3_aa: ASRHPGQGAGEQF

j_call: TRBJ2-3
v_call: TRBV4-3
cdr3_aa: ASSQIRADTQY

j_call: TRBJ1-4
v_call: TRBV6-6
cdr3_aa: ASSSNGAVNEKLF

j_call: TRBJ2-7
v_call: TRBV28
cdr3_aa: ASSPGTSGNYEQY

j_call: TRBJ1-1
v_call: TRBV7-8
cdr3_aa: ASSIDRLNTEAF